This T cell receptor (beta chain) was sequenced in a study of lymphopenia after photon versus proton radiotherapy. Remarks on this clone: Its antigen is still unknown.

Some clones are missing from TCRdb's copy, which holds only in-frame ones; the method was immunoSEQ multiplex PCR. The sample carries tens of thousands of clones, roughly 93% recorded once. Study results and caveats: Relative stability marked proton patients; photon patients lost diversity and naive cells. Larger post-nadir TCR diversity loss correlated inversely with survival in deceased patients.

The V gene's germline CDR1 is SGHTA and CDR2 FQGNSA. V was trimmed by 1 base and J by 3 bases, leaving 16 bases between them. This CDR3 spans 16 amino acids. Specimen: peripheral blood, collected from a patient treated with photon-based radiotherapy. The sequence was obtained from a woman between 70 and 85 years old with pancreatic cancer. The rearrangement joins TRBV7-2 to TRBJ2-7; no definite D call. CDR3 in DNA: TGTGCCAGCAGCTTAGACGGACCCACGCTATTCTACGAGCAGTACTTC. This sequence encodes CASSLDGPTLFYEQYF.